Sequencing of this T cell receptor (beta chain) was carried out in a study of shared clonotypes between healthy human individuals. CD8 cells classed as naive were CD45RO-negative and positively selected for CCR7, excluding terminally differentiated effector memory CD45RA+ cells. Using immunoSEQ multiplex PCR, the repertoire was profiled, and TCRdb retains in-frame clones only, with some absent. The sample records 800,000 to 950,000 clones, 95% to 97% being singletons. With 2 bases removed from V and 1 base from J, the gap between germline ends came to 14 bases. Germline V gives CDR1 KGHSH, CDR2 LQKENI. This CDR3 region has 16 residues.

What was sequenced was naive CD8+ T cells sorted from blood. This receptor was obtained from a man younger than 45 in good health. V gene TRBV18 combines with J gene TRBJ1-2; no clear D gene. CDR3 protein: CASSPDMPDFNYGYTF. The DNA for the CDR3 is TGTGCCAGCTCACCAGACATGCCCGATTTTAACTATGGCTACACCTTC. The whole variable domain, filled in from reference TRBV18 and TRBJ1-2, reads NAGVMQNPRHLVRRRGQEARLRCSPMKGHSHVYWYRQLPEEGLKFMVYLQKENIIDESGMPKERFSAEFPKEGPSILRIQQVVRGDSAAYFCASSPDMPDFNYGYTFGSGTRLTVV.